This T cell receptor (beta chain) was recovered during a study of blood T cell repertoires in COVID-19. Repertoires were generated with immunoSEQ multiplex PCR, while TCRdb's copy carries only in-frame clones and drops some. The data hold more than 35,000 clones, with 70% to 90% observed a single time. J lost 4 bases, V lost 0 bases, and 7 bases had no gene match. Looked up from germline, CDR1 is LGHNA and CDR2 is YNFKEQ. The length of the CDR3 is 16 residues. This chain links TRBV4-2 with TRBJ2-7, with TRBD2 matching 9 bases. Material for sequencing was peripheral blood. This clonotype was sampled from a man in his 70s with acute or convalescent COVID-19. The CDR3, as DNA: TGTGCCAGCAGCCAAGATCGTAGCGGACTAGCGTACGAGCAGTACTTC. Translating it yields CASSQDRSGLAYEQYF.